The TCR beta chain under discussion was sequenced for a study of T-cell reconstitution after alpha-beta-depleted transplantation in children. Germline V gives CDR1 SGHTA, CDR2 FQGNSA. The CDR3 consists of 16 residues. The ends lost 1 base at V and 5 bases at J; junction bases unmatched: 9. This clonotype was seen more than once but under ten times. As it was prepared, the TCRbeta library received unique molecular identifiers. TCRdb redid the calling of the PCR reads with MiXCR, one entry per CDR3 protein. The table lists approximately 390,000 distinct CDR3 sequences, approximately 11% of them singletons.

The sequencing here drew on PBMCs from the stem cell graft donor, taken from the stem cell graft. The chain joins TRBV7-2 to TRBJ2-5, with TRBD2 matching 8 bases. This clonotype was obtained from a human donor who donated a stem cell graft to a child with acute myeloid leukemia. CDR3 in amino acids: CASSLDWAGGRETQYF. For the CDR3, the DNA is TGTGCCAGCAGCTTAGATTGGGCGGGAGGTCGGGAGACCCAGTACTTC.